This T cell receptor (beta chain) is from a study of T-cell memory formation after mild COVID-19. After removal of 0 bases from V and 0 bases from J, the junction contained 1 base not matched to a gene. Germline assignment: CDR1 MGHRA and CDR2 YSYEKL. The CDR3 has 15 amino acids. TCRdb processed the 5' RACE reads anew with MiXCR; each CDR3 protein has one entry. The data show roughly 170,000 distinct CDR3 sequences, about 21% seen once. Sequencing used PBMCs or a T cell subset sorted from them (not recorded which). The sequence came from an adult woman who had mild COVID-19 (a few samples of this study predate the infection). Cell type and time point are not known. The chain couples TRBV4-1 to TRBJ2-5; 7 bases match TRBD2. CDR3 residues: CASSQDAGDQETQYF. The DNA of the CDR3 is TGCGCCAGCAGCCAAGACGCGGGAGACCAAGAGACCCAGTACTTC.